Below are 6 T cell receptor beta chains sequenced from a single sample in a study of human T cells and chemical hapten exposure. In TCRdb, the RACE reads were re-called with MiXCR into one record per CDR3 protein. The sample consists of roughly 40,000 distinct CDR3 sequences, around 12% of them appearing once. Time point given: pre-sensitization, week 0. Treatment here: therapeutic diphenylcyclopropenone sensitization with weekly scalp DPC. The specimen comprised whole blood, sampled in connection with sensitization to the hapten diphenylcyclopropenone (DPC). The receptor source for this set is a woman aged 30 to 39 with alopecia areata. Some clones in this sample may be carry-over from other donors' samples.

Many counts were recorded for this clonotype. The chain links TRBV6-1 to TRBJ2-3; D remains unclear. CDR1 and CDR2 (germline): MNHNS, SASEGT. V was pared by 6 bases and J by 2 bases, with 6 bases between. The CDR3 length is 12 residues. CDR3 protein: CASSLYTDTQYF. CDR3 nucleotides: TGTGCCAGCAGCCTCTACACAGATACGCAGTATTTT.

The rearrangement uses TRBV29-1 and TRBJ2-3; D could derive from TRBD1 or TRBD2 (6 bases each). The CDR3 length is 14 residues. From germline, CDR1 is SQVTM and CDR2 ANQGSEA. Trimming removed 4 bases at V and 4 bases at J, with 15 bases between. The CDR3 protein is CSVVGSGGPDTQYF. CDR3 nucleotides: TGCAGCGTTGTGGGTTCCGGGGGCCCAGATACGCAGTATTTT.

This clonotype was detected ten times or more. V gene TRBV7-8 combines with J gene TRBJ1-2, with D perhaps TRBD1 (5 bases). Germline values: CDR1 SGHVS, CDR2 FQNEAQ. The CDR3 is 16 residues long. Trimming pared 0 bases from V and 2 bases from J, leaving 13 bases between. CDR3 bases: TGTGCCAGCAGCTTAGCCGCCTCTGGGGCAAACTATGGCTACACCTTC. Protein: CASSLAASGANYGYTF.

This chain connects TRBV30 to TRBJ1-5; D perhaps matches TRBD1 (5 bases). V shed 5 bases and J shed 5 bases, with 16 bases lying between them. Per germline, CDR1 GTSNPN and CDR2 SVGIG (reference sequence). The CDR3 consists of 14 residues. The CDR3 DNA follows: TGTGCCTGGTCCAAGGGGCAGGGAGATCAGCCCCAGCATTTT. This translates into CAWSKGQGDQPQHF.

This clonotype was counted at least ten times. V gene TRBV6-9 combines with J gene TRBJ2-7; 10 bases align to TRBD1. This CDR3 comprises 18 residues. V trimming: 2 bases; J trimming: 2 bases; junction bases outside the gene matches: 12. Germline V gene data show CDR1 as MNHGY and CDR2 as SVAAGI. The CDR3 spells CASSYPWTGGILPYEQYF. The CDR3 DNA reads TGTGCCAGCAGTTATCCTTGGACAGGGGGAATCCTCCCCTACGAGCAGTACTTC.

The sample holds a few counts of this clonotype. V gene TRBV28 combines with J gene TRBJ2-1, with no clear D. CDR3 length: 14 residues. The germline V and J ends were trimmed by 8 bases and 0 bases, with 11 bases remaining between them. CDR1 MDHEN and CDR2 SYDVKM come from the germline V gene. CDR3: CASRRESSYNEQFF. CDR3 DNA sequence: TGTGCCAGCCGTCGCGAGAGCTCCTACAATGAGCAGTTCTTC.